The following is a T cell receptor beta chain sequence with its context. An oligonucleotide containing a UMI was ligated to the 3' end of TCR cDNA. Four PCR rounds used nested alpha and beta constant region primers plus the SP2 primer. TCRdb reprocessed the 5' RACE reads with MiXCR, giving one entry per CDR3 protein. The sample shows fewer than 40,000 distinct CDR3 sequences, 16% of them seen only once. This record belongs to a study of naive and memory T cell subsets. Trimming took 3 bases from V and 4 from J, leaving 12 bases between them. This CDR3 region has 14 residues. The TCR originated in a female donor in good health. V and J are TRBV12-3 or TRBV12-4 and TRBJ1-1; D is undetermined. The CDR3, as DNA: TGTGCCAGCAGTTTTTTGGACCGCACCACTGAAGCTTTCTTT. Its protein is CASSFLDRTTEAFF.